The rows below give T cell receptor beta chains drawn from one sample of a study of blood T cell repertoires in COVID-19. Repertoires were generated with immunoSEQ multiplex PCR, while TCRdb's copy carries only in-frame clones and drops some. The profile shows 55,000 to 60,000 clones, roughly 76% of them singletons. Sequenced input: peripheral blood. The receptors stem from a man aged 45-65 years with active or convalescent COVID-19. Each CDR3 is given with its conserved first and last residue. A D gene is named only where the DNA matches it firmly. Not all rows give a size; the values are once, few, many and, for expanded clones, a class.

J: TRBJ1-1
D: NA
size: NA
V: TRBV19
CDR3: CATARGDFNTEAFF
DNA: TGTGCCACCGCACGCGGTGATTTTAACACTGAAGCTTTCTTT

J: TRBJ1-2
D: NA
size: NA
V: TRBV25-1
CDR3: CASSEAVTPYGYTF
DNA: TGTGCCAGCAGCGAAGCGGTGACCCCCTATGGCTACACCTTC

J: TRBJ2-3
D: TRBD2
size: NA
V: TRBV2
CDR3: CASTPEFVAGGSDTQYF
DNA: TGTGCCAGCACCCCCGAGTTTGTAGCGGGGGGGTCGGATACGCAGTATTTT

J: TRBJ2-3
D: TRBD2
size: NA
V: TRBV5-4
CDR3: CASSLRLAGEQYF
DNA: TGTGCCAGCAGCTTGAGACTAGCGGGGGAGCAGTATTTT

J: TRBJ2-3
D: NA
size: NA
V: TRBV7-9
CDR3: CASSSRDTYTDTQYF
DNA: TGTGCCAGCAGCTCCCGGGACACCTACACAGATACGCAGTATTTT

J: TRBJ2-4
D: TRBD2
size: few
V: TRBV7-2
CDR3: CASSATGTSGPQYF
DNA: TGTGCCAGCAGCGCGACGGGGACTAGTGGACCTCAGTACTTC

J: TRBJ1-1
D: NA
size: NA
V: TRBV19
CDR3: CASRGSRNTEAFF
DNA: TGTGCCAGTAGGGGCTCCCGTAACACTGAAGCTTTCTTT

J: TRBJ2-5
D: TRBD2
size: NA
V: TRBV6-5
CDR3: CASRDSGGAQETQYF
DNA: TGTGCCAGCAGGGATAGCGGGGGGGCCCAAGAGACCCAGTACTTC

J: TRBJ1-2
D: NA
size: NA
V: TRBV11-2
CDR3: CASSLDSSYGYTF
DNA: TGTGCCAGCAGCCTTGACAGCAGCTATGGCTACACCTTC

J: TRBJ2-3
D: NA
size: once
V: TRBV19
CDR3: CASSGEYTDTQYF
DNA: TGTGCCAGTTCCGGGGAGTACACAGATACGCAGTATTTT

J: TRBJ2-5
D: TRBD2
size: NA
V: TRBV6-6
CDR3: CASSYLGTTERTQYF
DNA: TGTGCCAGCAGTTACCTAGGGACTACCGAGAGGACCCAGTACTTC

J: TRBJ1-1
D: NA
size: NA
V: TRBV25-1
CDR3: CASSESMEAFF
DNA: TGTGCCAGCAGTGAATCTATGGAAGCTTTCTTT

J: TRBJ1-5
D: TRBD1
size: NA
V: TRBV19
CDR3: CASSFRDRPQHF
DNA: TGTGCCAGTAGTTTCCGGGACAGACCCCAGCATTTT

J: TRBJ2-5
D: TRBD2
size: few
V: TRBV7-6
CDR3: CASSLRSTSGGVRETQYF
DNA: TGTGCCAGCAGCTTAAGATCCACTAGCGGGGGGGTTAGGGAGACCCAGTACTTC

J: TRBJ2-7
D: NA
size: NA
V: TRBV9
CDR3: CASSCPRGGACHEQYF
DNA: TGTGCCAGCAGCTGCCCCCGGGGCGGGGCTTGCCACGAGCAGTACTTC

J: TRBJ2-1
D: TRBD2
size: NA
V: TRBV7-2
CDR3: CASSLLAGGWYEQFF
DNA: TGTGCCAGCAGCTTACTAGCGGGGGGGTGGTATGAGCAGTTCTTC

J: TRBJ1-2
D: NA
size: few
V: TRBV25-1
CDR3: CASSEQGKGAGYTF
DNA: TGTGCCAGCAGTGAACAGGGTAAAGGCGCTGGCTACACCTTC

J: TRBJ2-3
D: TRBD2
size: NA
V: TRBV30
CDR3: CAWSGGLAVTDTQYF
DNA: TGTGCCTGGAGTGGGGGACTAGCAGTCACAGATACGCAGTATTTT

J: TRBJ2-1
D: NA
size: NA
V: TRBV6-5
CDR3: CASRTSGGSYNEQFF
DNA: TGTGCCAGCAGGACCTCTGGGGGGTCCTACAATGAGCAGTTCTTC

J: TRBJ2-7
D: TRBD1
size: NA
V: TRBV6-6
CDR3: CASSYRDRVLDEQYF
DNA: TGTGCCAGCAGTTACCGGGACAGGGTTTTGGACGAGCAGTACTTC

J: TRBJ1-5
D: NA
size: NA
V: TRBV21-1
CDR3: CASSKETGDTDNQPQHF
DNA: TGTGCCAGCAGCAAGGAGACAGGGGACACGGACAATCAGCCCCAGCATTTT

J: TRBJ1-5
D: NA
size: NA
V: TRBV6-6
CDR3: CASSYAGDNQPQHF
DNA: TGTGCCAGCAGTTACGCCGGGGACAATCAGCCCCAGCATTTT

J: TRBJ1-2
D: NA
size: NA
V: TRBV18
CDR3: CASSPNRDDGYTF
DNA: TGTGCCAGCTCACCAAACAGGGATGATGGCTACACCTTC

J: TRBJ1-2
D: NA
size: NA
V: TRBV12-3/TRBV12-4
CDR3: CASSLRVYGYTF
DNA: TGTGCCAGCAGTCTCAGGGTCTATGGCTACACCTTC

J: TRBJ2-2
D: TRBD2
size: NA
V: TRBV19
CDR3: CASSLSGSNSGELFF
DNA: TGTGCCAGTAGTCTAAGCGGGAGCAACTCCGGGGAGCTGTTTTTT

J: TRBJ1-2
D: NA
size: NA
V: TRBV5-1
CDR3: CASSLEEPFRGGYTF
DNA: TGCGCCAGCAGCTTGGAGGAGCCTTTCCGAGGGGGCTACACCTTC

J: TRBJ2-7
D: TRBD1
size: NA
V: TRBV6-6
CDR3: CASSYGQGQYEQYF
DNA: TGTGCCAGCAGTTACGGACAGGGTCAATACGAGCAGTACTTC

J: TRBJ2-1
D: TRBD2
size: NA
V: TRBV10-3
CDR3: CAIRPGLAVDEQFF
DNA: TGTGCCATCAGGCCGGGACTAGCGGTGGATGAGCAGTTCTTC

J: TRBJ2-3
D: NA
size: many
V: TRBV5-1
CDR3: CASSQRSTDTQYF
DNA: TGCGCCAGCAGCCAGCGGTCCACAGATACGCAGTATTTT

J: TRBJ1-1
D: NA
size: few
V: TRBV10-2
CDR3: CASSEYGRDEAFF
DNA: TGCGCCAGCAGTGAGTACGGACGGGATGAAGCTTTCTTT

J: TRBJ2-1
D: NA
size: NA
V: TRBV9
CDR3: CASSVAGRGSYNEQFF
DNA: TGTGCCAGCAGCGTAGCTGGCAGAGGCTCCTACAATGAGCAGTTCTTC

J: TRBJ2-1
D: NA
size: NA
V: TRBV7-2
CDR3: CASSLLRGNEQFF
DNA: TGTGCCAGCAGCTTGCTGCGTGGCAATGAGCAGTTCTTC

J: TRBJ2-3
D: NA
size: few
V: TRBV7-9
CDR3: CASSFGGLSTDTQYF
DNA: TGTGCCAGCAGTTTTGGGGGACTTAGCACAGATACGCAGTATTTT

J: TRBJ2-1
D: NA
size: NA
V: TRBV27
CDR3: CASSWRAGTYNEQFF
DNA: TGTGCCAGCAGCTGGAGGGCGGGGACCTACAATGAGCAGTTCTTC

J: TRBJ2-1
D: TRBD1
size: NA
V: TRBV5-4
CDR3: CASRPDRAVSEQFF
DNA: TGTGCCAGCAGGCCGGACAGGGCCGTAAGTGAGCAGTTCTTC

J: TRBJ1-3
D: NA
size: NA
V: TRBV2
CDR3: CASSLGRGSARTIYF
DNA: TGTGCCAGCAGCCTCGGGAGGGGATCGGCAAGGACCATATATTTT

J: TRBJ2-2
D: NA
size: NA
V: TRBV7-3
CDR3: CASSFKRGGAGELFF
DNA: TGTGCCAGCAGCTTCAAGCGCGGAGGGGCCGGGGAGCTGTTTTTT

J: TRBJ1-2
D: TRBD1
size: NA
V: TRBV4-1
CDR3: CASSLRGTGTYGYTF
DNA: TGCGCCAGCAGCCTCAGGGGGACAGGGACGTATGGCTACACCTTC

J: TRBJ2-7
D: TRBD2
size: NA
V: TRBV3-1/TRBV3-2
CDR3: CASSQETSGGAYEQYF
DNA: TGTGCCAGCAGCCAAGAGACTAGCGGGGGGGCCTACGAGCAGTACTTC

J: TRBJ2-7
D: TRBD2
size: NA
V: TRBV7-9
CDR3: CASSPRSSGRREQYF
DNA: TGTGCCAGCAGCCCTCGATCTAGCGGGAGGAGAGAGCAGTACTTC

J: TRBJ1-2
D: NA
size: NA
V: TRBV27
CDR3: CASSPSQGRASIDGYTF
DNA: TGTGCCAGCAGTCCCTCGCAGGGGAGGGCAAGTATCGATGGCTACACCTTC

J: TRBJ2-7
D: TRBD2
size: NA
V: TRBV7-2
CDR3: CASTPGLASYEQYF
DNA: TGTGCCAGCACCCCGGGACTAGCGTCCTACGAGCAGTACTTC

J: TRBJ2-2
D: NA
size: NA
V: TRBV11-3
CDR3: CASSYSPGTGELFF
DNA: TGTGCCAGCAGCTACTCACCGGGCACCGGGGAGCTGTTTTTT

J: TRBJ1-1
D: NA
size: few
V: TRBV6-5
CDR3: CASSYSGGTEAFF
DNA: TGTGCCAGCAGTTACTCGGGGGGCACTGAAGCTTTCTTT

J: TRBJ1-5
D: NA
size: NA
V: TRBV19
CDR3: CASSIVGGDQPQHF
DNA: TGTGCCAGTAGTATAGTAGGGGGAGATCAGCCCCAGCATTTT

J: TRBJ1-2
D: NA
size: few
V: TRBV30
CDR3: CAWSRMTVNYGYTF
DNA: TGTGCCTGGAGTCGGATGACAGTAAACTATGGCTACACCTTC

J: TRBJ2-7
D: NA
size: NA
V: TRBV28
CDR3: CASPADEQYF
DNA: TGTGCCAGCCCTGCGGATGAGCAGTACTTC

J: TRBJ1-1
D: NA
size: NA
V: TRBV11-2
CDR3: CASSLIQGIAEAFF
DNA: TGTGCCAGCAGCCTCATACAGGGAATCGCTGAAGCTTTCTTT

J: TRBJ2-3
D: NA
size: NA
V: TRBV11-1
CDR3: CASSSPVGYFQYF
DNA: TGTGCCAGCAGCTCACCGGTCGGGTATTTTCAGTATTTT

J: TRBJ1-1
D: NA
size: NA
V: TRBV10-3
CDR3: CAISASSAGFFF
DNA: TGTGCCATCAGTGCCAGTTCGGCCGGGTTTTTCTTT

J: TRBJ1-2
D: NA
size: few
V: TRBV7-8
CDR3: CASSHGDNDGYTF
DNA: TGTGCCAGCTCTCACGGGGATAACGATGGCTACACCTTC

J: TRBJ2-3
D: NA
size: NA
V: TRBV5-1
CDR3: CASSLASQGWADTQYF
DNA: TGCGCCAGCAGCTTGGCATCCCAGGGATGGGCAGATACGCAGTATTTT

J: TRBJ2-3
D: TRBD1
size: NA
V: TRBV5-1
CDR3: CASSSGTGSTDTQYF
DNA: TGCGCCAGCAGCTCAGGGACAGGAAGCACAGATACGCAGTATTTT

J: TRBJ1-2
D: NA
size: NA
V: TRBV6-5
CDR3: CASSYQGQEGYTF
DNA: TGTGCCAGCAGTTACCAGGGCCAAGAGGGCTACACCTTC

J: TRBJ2-1
D: NA
size: NA
V: TRBV11-3
CDR3: CASSLEGPEYNEQFF
DNA: TGTGCCAGCAGCTTAGAGGGGCCAGAGTACAATGAGCAGTTCTTC

J: TRBJ2-7
D: NA
size: NA
V: TRBV7-9
CDR3: CASSPREYEQYF
DNA: TGTGCCAGCAGCCCTAGAGAGTACGAGCAGTACTTC

J: TRBJ1-1
D: TRBD1
size: NA
V: TRBV5-6
CDR3: CASSGRGFLVNTEAFF
DNA: TGTGCCAGCAGCGGCAGGGGGTTTCTTGTGAACACTGAAGCTTTCTTT

J: TRBJ2-2
D: TRBD2
size: NA
V: TRBV5-6
CDR3: CASSGTSRRNTGELFF
DNA: TGTGCCAGCAGCGGGACTAGCCGACGAAACACCGGGGAGCTGTTTTTT

J: TRBJ2-7
D: TRBD1
size: NA
V: TRBV5-1
CDR3: CASSLAEGATSYEQYF
DNA: TGCGCCAGCAGCTTGGCCGAGGGGGCCACCTCCTACGAGCAGTACTTC

J: TRBJ2-1
D: TRBD1
size: once
V: TRBV6-1
CDR3: CASSEGQSQGEFF
DNA: TGTGCCAGCAGTGAAGGACAGTCGCAGGGGGAGTTCTTC